Shown below are 17 T cell receptor beta chains from a single sample sequenced in a study of OX40 agonist ivuxolimab in advanced cancers. The repertoire was sequenced with immunoSEQ multiplex PCR; TCRdb's copy has only in-frame clones and lacks some. The table includes about 38,000 clones, about 80% detected once. The sequencing used CD4+ or CD8+ T cells sorted from blood, collected in a trial of the OX40 agonist ivuxolimab. The receptors here all came from an adult with an advanced solid tumor such as melanoma, head and neck, liver or kidney cancer.

J is TRBJ1-1 and V is TRBV5-8; no reliable D call. V was pared by 2 bases and J by 2 bases, with 7 bases between. The CDR3 is 13 residues long. Per germline, CDR1 SGHTS and CDR2 YDEGEE. The CDR3 DNA is TGTGCCAGCAGCTTCGCAGAAAACACTGAAGCTTTCTTT. This gives the protein CASSFAENTEAFF. Looking up the rest from reference TRBV5-8 and TRBJ1-1 gives the full variable domain: EAGVTQSPTHLIKTRGQQATLRCSPISGHTSVYWYQQALGLGLQFLLWYDEGEERNRGNFPPRFSGRQFPNYSSELNVNALELEDSALYLCASSFAENTEAFFGQGTRLTVV.

This clone appeared once. This rearrangement joins TRBV7-9 to TRBJ2-7; D is tentatively TRBD1 or TRBD2 (5 bases each). V lost 5 bases, J lost 2 bases, and 10 bases lay in between. The CDR3 is 13 residues long. Per germline, CDR1 SEHNR and CDR2 FQNEAQ (reference sequence). CDR3 protein: CASSPGPTYEQYF. In DNA, the CDR3 is TGTGCCAGCAGCCCGGGACCAACCTACGAGCAGTACTTC.

The V call is TRBV27, the J call TRBJ1-1, with D hard to call. This CDR3 contains 13 residues. From germline, CDR1 is MNHEY and CDR2 SMNVEV (reference sequence). V lost 0 bases, J lost 8 bases, and 10 bases lay in between. The CDR3 nucleotides read TGTGCCAGCAGTTTATCGAGGGTCGGGGAAGCTTTCTTT. Translation gives CASSLSRVGEAFF.

V gene TRBV5-1 combines with J gene TRBJ2-7; 7 positions match TRBD2. This CDR3 comprises 13 residues. Per germline, CDR1 SGHRS and CDR2 YFSETQ. V shed 4 bases and J 5 bases; nucleotides not matched to a gene: 6. The CDR3 loop reads CASSRGGNDEQYF. The CDR3 nucleotides are TGCGCCAGCAGCCGGGGAGGGAACGACGAGCAGTACTTC.

CDR3 sequence: CASSPGLAGTDTQYF. Here the CDR3 DNA reads TGTGCCAGCTCACCAGGGCTAGCGGGCACAGATACGCAGTATTTT. V and J are TRBV18 and TRBJ2-3, with 7 bases aligning to TRBD2. The CDR3 is made up of 15 amino acids. J gave up 1 base and V 2 bases, and 3 bases lay outside the gene matches. The germline CDR1 and CDR2 sequences are KGHSH and LQKENI.

This chain uses TRBV6-6 with TRBJ1-5; 8 positions match TRBD1. CDR3 length: 14 amino acids. Germline V gives CDR1 MNHNY, CDR2 SVGAGI (reference sequence). The V gene end was trimmed by 5 bases and the J gene end by 5 bases; junction bases not matched to a gene: 5. The CDR3 loop reads CASSGQGKDQPQHF. The CDR3 DNA reads as TGTGCCAGCAGTGGACAGGGAAAGGATCAGCCCCAGCATTTT.

The rearrangement uses TRBV5-6 and TRBJ1-2; 10 positions agree with TRBD1. CDR1 SGHDT and CDR2 YYEEEE come from the germline V gene. The CDR3 is 16 amino acids. The V segment lost 0 bases and the J segment 7 bases; nucleotides outside the gene matches: 9. The CDR3 nucleotides read TGTGCCAGCAGCTTGGAAGGGACAGGGGCGCAGTCTGGCTACACCTTC. As protein: CASSLEGTGAQSGYTF.

Points on this clone: A junction boundary mismatches the germline segment, possibly from a read error. The gene calls are TRBV13 and TRBJ2-3; possibly TRBD1 for D (5 bases). CDR1 and CDR2 from the germline V gene are PRHDT and FYEKMQ (reference sequence). The CDR3 spans 15 residues. Here the CDR3 reads CASTGPWSDTHTQYF. The CDR3 DNA reads as TGTGCCAGCACCGGACCGTGGTCGGACACACATACGCAGTATTTT.

The chain combines TRBV18 with TRBJ2-7, with D tentatively TRBD2 (6 bases). There are 13 residues in the CDR3. Looked up from germline, CDR1 is KGHSH and CDR2 is LQKENI. Trimming pared 0 bases from V and 7 bases from J, leaving 10 bases between. The CDR3 spells CASSPPEGREQYF. The CDR3 DNA follows: TGTGCCAGCTCACCACCGGAGGGGAGGGAGCAGTACTTC.

This chain joins TRBV6-5 and TRBJ1-1, with unresolved D. This CDR3 is built from 14 residues. Germline CDR1 is MNHEY and CDR2 is SVGAGI. Between the trimmed V and J ends, which lost 2 bases and 3 bases, there was a span of 10 bases. The CDR3 nucleotides are TGTGCCAGCAGTTACGTGGGCAGTTACACTGAAGCTTTCTTT. Amino acids: CASSYVGSYTEAFF.

The chain has TRBV29-1 and TRBJ2-3, with TRBD1 matching over 9 bases. This CDR3 region has 13 residues. The J segment lost 3 bases and the V segment lost 6 bases, leaving 4 bases of the junction unmatched. CDR1 and CDR2 (germline): SQVTM, ANQGSEA. The CDR3 coding sequence is TGCAGCGTCCTCGACAGGGGGACAGATACGCAGTATTTT. Protein product: CSVLDRGTDTQYF.

The chain carries TRBV19 and TRBJ1-2; TRBD1 matches 7 bases. The V and J ends lost 6 bases and 7 bases, in that order; junction bases with no gene match: 8. Germline CDR1 LNHDA, CDR2 SQIVND (reference sequence). CDR3 length: 13 residues. CDR3 sequence (DNA): TGTGCCAGTAGCCCCGACAGGGTTCGTGGCTACACCTTC. This gives the protein CASSPDRVRGYTF.

As DNA, the CDR3 is TGTGCCAGCAGTTTTAGCCGGTGGGATGAAAAACTGTTTTTT. Its protein is CASSFSRWDEKLFF. The chain couples TRBV27 to TRBJ1-4; D not certain. Germline values: CDR1 MNHEY, CDR2 SMNVEV (reference sequence). Trimming shortened V by 3 bases and J by 6 bases, and 11 bases separated the two germline ends. The CDR3 totals 14 residues. The full variable domain, in which reference TRBV27 and TRBJ1-4 provide the parts outside the CDR3, is EAQVTQNPRYLITVTGKKLTVTCSQNMNHEYMSWYRQDPGLGLRQIYYSMNVEVTDKGDVPEGYKVSRKEKRNFPLILESPSPNQTSLYFCASSFSRWDEKLFFGSGTQLSVL.

This chain links TRBV6-6 with TRBJ1-6; D is possibly TRBD1 (6 bases). From germline, CDR1 is MNHNY and CDR2 SVGAGI (reference sequence). The V end lost 0 bases, the J end lost 7 bases, and 10 bases lay between the germline ends. This CDR3 comprises 15 residues. Written as DNA, the CDR3 is TGTGCCAGCAGTTACTCTACGCAGGGGAATTCACCCCTCCACTTT. As protein: CASSYSTQGNSPLHF.

The table lists this clone with a count of one. The genes are TRBV7-3 and TRBJ2-2, with D unclear. The CDR3 is 15 residues long. Germline V lookup: CDR1 SGHTA, CDR2 FQGTGA. Trimming took 5 bases from V and 5 from J, leaving 15 bases between them. CDR3 loop: CASSQWDQGTGELFF. As DNA, the CDR3 is TGTGCCAGCAGCCAGTGGGATCAAGGGACCGGGGAGCTGTTTTTT.

This clone showed up just once. This sequence joins TRBV19 and TRBJ1-5; a possible D gene is TRBD1 (5 bases). This CDR3 spans 14 amino acids. The germline CDR1 and CDR2 sequences are LNHDA and SQIVND (reference sequence). V lost 3 bases and J 5 bases, leaving 11 bases between the germline ends. The CDR3 loop is CASSIRAPDQPQHF. DNA of the CDR3: TGTGCCAGTAGTATCAGGGCCCCCGATCAGCCCCAGCATTTT.

The V and J genes are TRBV7-2 and TRBJ2-5; D is undetermined. CDR3 length: 14 amino acids. Trimming cost V 1 base and J 4 bases, with 10 bases left between them. Germline lookup yields CDR1 SGHTA and CDR2 FQGNSA. CDR3 nucleotide sequence: TGTGCCAGCAGCTTAGGAGGAAAGGCAGAGACCCAGTACTTC. Translation gives CASSLGGKAETQYF.